This T cell receptor beta chain was recorded in a study of shared clonotypes between healthy human individuals. Looking at the study overall: CD4 naive cells filled three plates per donor, CD4 memory three, CD8 naive two and CD8 memory one.

It was CD45RO-negative cells, positively selected for CCR7, that made up naive CD8 cells, with terminally differentiated effector memory CD45RA+ cells excluded. TCRdb's copy holds only in-frame clones and misses some; the assay was immunoSEQ multiplex PCR. The profile covers hundreds of thousands of clones, with approximately 95% appearing a single time and about 0.11% taken by the ten largest. Germline lookup yields CDR1 MNHEY and CDR2 SMNVEV (reference sequence). CDR3 length: 16 amino acids. Trimming removed 3 bases from V and 4 bases from J, with 16 bases in between. This chain connects TRBV27 to TRBJ1-5; tentative D call: TRBD1 (5 bases). This clonotype originated in a woman in her twenties or thirties in good health. The sequenced sample consisted of naive CD8+ T cells sorted from blood. The CDR3 bases are TGTGCCAGCAGTTTGGTCTGGGGCTCTCCAAATCAGCCCCAGCATTTT. As protein: CASSLVWGSPNQPQHF.